This T cell receptor beta chain originates from a study of human T cells and chemical hapten exposure. This clonotype occurred a few times. What it binds is unknown. Time point here: pre-sensitization, week 0. Treatment noted: therapeutic diphenylcyclopropenone sensitization with weekly scalp DPC. Study-wide findings and caveats: Given that the donors had alopecia, their immune response may differ from that seen in healthy people.

Individual cDNA molecules each carried unique molecular identifiers attached by the library. Study processing details: Sampled TCR counts reached a median of roughly 90,000 per sample, with values ranging from roughly 20,000 to 700,000. TCRdb analysed the RACE reads with MiXCR anew, one entry per CDR3 protein. What appears here as the V and J calls and clone size reflects TCRdb's work, not the paper's. Of some 330,000 distinct CDR3 sequences in the sample, 5.5% were seen once. The receptor's source is a woman under 30 with alopecia areata. Some clones in this sample may be carry-over from other donors' samples. The starting material was whole blood, obtained in connection with sensitization to the hapten diphenylcyclopropenone (DPC).

CDR3 amino acids: CASSHDRGQGYTF. The CDR3 DNA reads as TGTGCCAGCAGTCACGACAGGGGGCAAGGCTACACCTTC. V gene TRBV12-3 or TRBV12-4 combines with J gene TRBJ1-2; 10 bases map to TRBD1. The length of the CDR3 is 13 residues. With 5 bases clipped from V and 8 bases from J, the junction kept 5 bases outside the gene matches.